The T cell receptor (beta chain) under discussion was sequenced for a study of T-cell reconstitution after alpha-beta-depleted transplantation in children. The study, taken as a whole, reports: There were some patients whose high TCRbeta diversity at day 60 came from surviving recipient T cells and thymic progenitors. The authors attributed T-cell counts and diversity one year after transplant mostly to newly produced T cells. About two months after transplant, alpha-beta T cells reportedly came from several hundred expanded graft clones.

The authors prepared the TCRbeta library with unique molecular identifiers. TCRdb independently ran MiXCR on the PCR reads; one entry per CDR3 protein. The profile shows 400,000 to 550,000 distinct CDR3 sequences, 10% of them singletons. This clonotype was recorded a few times. Its cognate antigen is unknown. The sample here was PBMCs, taken before TCRalphabeta/CD19-depleted stem cell transplant. This receptor was taken from a child aged 2-9 years with inherited bone marrow failure, due to receive a stem cell transplant.

The CDR3 DNA follows: TGTGCCAGCAGCTCACCGGGGACCCACTCTGGGGCCAACGTCCTGACTTTC. The encoded protein is CASSSPGTHSGANVLTF. The chain joins TRBV7-9 to TRBJ2-6; D assignment may be TRBD1 or TRBD2 (5 bases each). This CDR3 has 17 amino acids. Per the germline V gene, CDR1 is SEHNR and CDR2 is FQNEAQ (reference sequence). Trimming took off 4 bases at V and 0 bases at J, with 13 bases between the two ends.